The 3 T cell receptor beta chains given below trace back to one sample, sequenced in a study of OX40 agonist ivuxolimab in advanced cancers. The assay was immunoSEQ multiplex PCR, and TCRdb's table has in-frame clones only and misses some. Of roughly 41,000 clones listed, approximately 86% were seen once; the top ten hold approximately 13%. Sample: CD4+ or CD8+ T cells sorted from blood, taken in a trial of the OX40 agonist ivuxolimab. These receptors came from an adult with an advanced solid tumor such as melanoma, head and neck, liver or kidney cancer.

The chain uses TRBV5-6 and TRBJ2-7; D is uncertain. The CDR3 spans 13 residues. With 2 bases removed from V and 2 bases from J, the gap between germline ends came to 8 bases. Germline V gene lookup returns CDR1 SGHDT and CDR2 YYEEEE. The CDR3 reads CASSFDGAYEQYF. The DNA of the CDR3 is TGTGCCAGCAGCTTTGATGGAGCCTACGAGCAGTACTTC.

This clone was seen a single time. The chain couples TRBV4-1 to TRBJ1-5; no reliable D call. The CDR3 totals 15 residues. Germline values: CDR1 MGHRA, CDR2 YSYEKL. Trimming left V 1 base short and J 4 bases short, with 11 bases between. The CDR3 DNA is TGCGCCAGCAGCCAAGGGGCACAGCTTAATCAGCCCCAGCATTTT. Its translation: CASSQGAQLNQPQHF.

This sequence joins TRBV4-1 and TRBJ2-7, with D possibly being TRBD1 or TRBD2 (5 bases each). The CDR3 is 15 residues long. V dropped 4 bases and J dropped 2 bases, with 15 bases sitting between them. Germline CDR1 reads MGHRA; CDR2 reads YSYEKL. The CDR3, as DNA: TGCGCCAGCAGCCGGAGTTACGGGACGGCCTACGAGCAGTACTTC. Protein sequence: CASSRSYGTAYEQYF.